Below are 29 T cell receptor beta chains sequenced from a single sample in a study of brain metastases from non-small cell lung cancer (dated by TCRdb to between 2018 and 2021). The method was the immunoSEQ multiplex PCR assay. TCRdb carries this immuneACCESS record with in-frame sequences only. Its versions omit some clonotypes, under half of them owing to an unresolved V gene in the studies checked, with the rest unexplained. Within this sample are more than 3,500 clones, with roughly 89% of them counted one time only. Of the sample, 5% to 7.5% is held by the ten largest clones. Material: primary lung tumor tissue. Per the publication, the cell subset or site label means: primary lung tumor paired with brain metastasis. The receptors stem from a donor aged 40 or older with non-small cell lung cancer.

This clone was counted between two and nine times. The CDR3 region is CASSFSRQGRYEQYF. The CDR3 DNA reads TGTGCCAGCAGTTTTTCCCGACAGGGGAGATACGAGCAGTACTTC. The chain links TRBV28 to TRBJ2-7, with TRBD1 matching 8 bases. In germline, CDR1 is MDHEN, CDR2 SYDVKM. V lost 3 bases and J lost 4; bases outside the gene matches: 8. This CDR3 has 15 residues.

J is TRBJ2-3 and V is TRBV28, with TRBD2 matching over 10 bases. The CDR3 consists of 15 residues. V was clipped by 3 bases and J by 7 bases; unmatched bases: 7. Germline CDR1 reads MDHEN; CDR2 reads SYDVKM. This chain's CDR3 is CASSLLAGVMYTQYF. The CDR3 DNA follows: TGTGCCAGCAGTTTGCTAGCGGGAGTGATGTATACGCAGTATTTT.

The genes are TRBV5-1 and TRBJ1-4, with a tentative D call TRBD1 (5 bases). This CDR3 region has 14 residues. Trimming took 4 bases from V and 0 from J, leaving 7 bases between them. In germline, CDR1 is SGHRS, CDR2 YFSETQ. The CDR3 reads CASSPTATNEKLFF. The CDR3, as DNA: TGCGCCAGCAGCCCGACAGCAACTAATGAAAAACTGTTTTTT.

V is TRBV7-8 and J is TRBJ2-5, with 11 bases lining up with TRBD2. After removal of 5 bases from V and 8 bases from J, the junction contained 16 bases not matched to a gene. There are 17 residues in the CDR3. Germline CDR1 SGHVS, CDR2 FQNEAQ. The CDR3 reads CASSPEGLAGGEETQYF. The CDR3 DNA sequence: TGTGCCAGCAGCCCGGAGGGGCTAGCGGGAGGTGAGGAAACCCAGTACTTC.

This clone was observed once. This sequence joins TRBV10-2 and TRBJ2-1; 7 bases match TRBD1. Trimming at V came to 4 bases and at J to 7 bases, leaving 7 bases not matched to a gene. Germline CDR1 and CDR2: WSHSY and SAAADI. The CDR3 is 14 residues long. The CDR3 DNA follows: TGCGCCAGCAGTGGTTCGGCAGGGGGAAATGAGCAGTTCTTC. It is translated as CASSGSAGGNEQFF.

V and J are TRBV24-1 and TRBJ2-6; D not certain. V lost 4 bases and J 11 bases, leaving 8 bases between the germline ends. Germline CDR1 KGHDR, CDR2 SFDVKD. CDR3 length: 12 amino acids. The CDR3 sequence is CATSDRRDVLTF. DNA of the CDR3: TGTGCCACCAGTGACCGACGGGACGTCCTGACTTTC.

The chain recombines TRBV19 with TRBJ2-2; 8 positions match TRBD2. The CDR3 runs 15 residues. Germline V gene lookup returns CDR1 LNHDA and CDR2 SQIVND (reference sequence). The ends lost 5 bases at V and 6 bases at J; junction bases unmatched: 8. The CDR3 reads CASSLAGLDAGELFF. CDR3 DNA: TGTGCCAGTAGTCTCGCGGGACTAGACGCCGGGGAGCTGTTTTTT.

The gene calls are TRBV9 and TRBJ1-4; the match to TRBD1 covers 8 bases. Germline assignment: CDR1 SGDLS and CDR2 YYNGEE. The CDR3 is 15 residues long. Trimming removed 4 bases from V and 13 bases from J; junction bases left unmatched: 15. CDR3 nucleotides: TGTGCCAGCAGCCTAGGACAGGGACCGCTCGAAGGACTGTTTTTT. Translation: CASSLGQGPLEGLFF.

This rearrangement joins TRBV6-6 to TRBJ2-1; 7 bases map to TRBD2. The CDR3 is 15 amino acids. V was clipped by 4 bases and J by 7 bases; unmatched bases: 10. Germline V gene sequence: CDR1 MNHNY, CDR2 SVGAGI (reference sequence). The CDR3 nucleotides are TGTGCCAGCAGTTCCTCTAGCGGATTCTTGAATGAGCAGTTCTTC. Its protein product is CASSSSSGFLNEQFF.

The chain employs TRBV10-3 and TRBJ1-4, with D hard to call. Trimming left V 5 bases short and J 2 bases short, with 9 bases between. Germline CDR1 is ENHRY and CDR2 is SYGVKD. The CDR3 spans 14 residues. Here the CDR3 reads CAISLSQTNEKLFF. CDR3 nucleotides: TGTGCCATCAGTCTTTCTCAGACTAATGAAAAACTGTTTTTT.

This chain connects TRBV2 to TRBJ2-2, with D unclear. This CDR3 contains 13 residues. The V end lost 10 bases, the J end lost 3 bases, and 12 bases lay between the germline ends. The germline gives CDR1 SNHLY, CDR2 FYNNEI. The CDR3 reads CATRKGDTGELFF. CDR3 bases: TGTGCCACCCGAAAAGGAGACACCGGGGAGCTGTTTTTT.

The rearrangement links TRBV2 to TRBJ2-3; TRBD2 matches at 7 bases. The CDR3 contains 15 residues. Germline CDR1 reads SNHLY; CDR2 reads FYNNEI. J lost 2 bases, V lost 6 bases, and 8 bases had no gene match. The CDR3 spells CASSPGTTNTDTQYF. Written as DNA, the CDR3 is TGTGCCAGCAGCCCCGGGACTACCAACACAGATACGCAGTATTTT.

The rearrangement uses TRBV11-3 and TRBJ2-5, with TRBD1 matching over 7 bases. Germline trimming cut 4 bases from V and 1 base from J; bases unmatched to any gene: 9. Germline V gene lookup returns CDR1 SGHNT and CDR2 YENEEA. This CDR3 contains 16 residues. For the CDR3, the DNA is TGTGCCAGCAGCTATGGCCACGGGACAGCCCAAGAGACCCAGTACTTC. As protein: CASSYGHGTAQETQYF.

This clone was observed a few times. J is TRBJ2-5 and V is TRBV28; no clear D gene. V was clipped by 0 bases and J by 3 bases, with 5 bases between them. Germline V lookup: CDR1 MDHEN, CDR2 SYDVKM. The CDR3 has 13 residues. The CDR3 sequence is CASSLWTKETQYF. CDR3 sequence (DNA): TGTGCCAGCAGTTTATGGACAAAAGAGACCCAGTACTTC.

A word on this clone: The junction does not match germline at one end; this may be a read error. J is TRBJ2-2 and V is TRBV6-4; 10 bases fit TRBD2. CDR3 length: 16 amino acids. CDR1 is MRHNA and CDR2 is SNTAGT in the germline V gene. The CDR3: CASSALAGAMAGELFF. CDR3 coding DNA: TGTGCCAGTAGTGCGCTAGCGGGAGCTATGGCCGGGGAGCTGTTTTTT.

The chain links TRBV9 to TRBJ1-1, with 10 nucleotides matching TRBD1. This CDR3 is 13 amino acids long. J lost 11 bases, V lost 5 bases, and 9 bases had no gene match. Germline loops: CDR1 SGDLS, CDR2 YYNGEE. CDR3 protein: CASSMGQGTGAFF. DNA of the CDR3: TGTGCCAGCAGTATGGGACAGGGGACCGGCGCTTTCTTT.

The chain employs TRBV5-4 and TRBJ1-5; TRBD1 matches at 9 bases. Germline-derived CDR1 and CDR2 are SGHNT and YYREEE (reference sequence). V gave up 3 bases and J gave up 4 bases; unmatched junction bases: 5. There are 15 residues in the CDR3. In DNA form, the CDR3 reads TGTGCCAGCAGCTGGGGACAGGGCTGTAATCAGCCCCAGCATTTT. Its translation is CASSWGQGCNQPQHF. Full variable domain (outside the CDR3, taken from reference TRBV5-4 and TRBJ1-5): ETGVTQSPTHLIKTRGQQVTLRCSSQSGHNTVSWYQQALGQGPQFIFQYYREEENGRGNFPPRFSGLQFPNYSSELNVNALELDDSALYLCASSWGQGCNQPQHFGDGTRLSIL.

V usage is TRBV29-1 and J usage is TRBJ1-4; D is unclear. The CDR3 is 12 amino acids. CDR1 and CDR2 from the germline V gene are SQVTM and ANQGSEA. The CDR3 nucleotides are TGCAGTGCAGCCAAACCTAATGAAAAACTGTTTTTT. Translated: CSAAKPNEKLFF.

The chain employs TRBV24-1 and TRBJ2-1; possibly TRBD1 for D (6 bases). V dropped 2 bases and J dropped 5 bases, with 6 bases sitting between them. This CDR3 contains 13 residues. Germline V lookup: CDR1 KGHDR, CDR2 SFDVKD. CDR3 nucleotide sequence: TGTGCCACCAGTGATTACAGGGACAATGAGCAGTTCTTC. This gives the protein CATSDYRDNEQFF.

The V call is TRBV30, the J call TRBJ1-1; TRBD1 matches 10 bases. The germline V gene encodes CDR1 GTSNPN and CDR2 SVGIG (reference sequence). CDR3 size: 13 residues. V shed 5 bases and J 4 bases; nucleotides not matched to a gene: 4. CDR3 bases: TGTGCCTGGGAGACAGGGGGCCTCACTGAAGCTTTCTTT. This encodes CAWETGGLTEAFF. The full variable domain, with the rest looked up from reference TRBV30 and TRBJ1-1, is SQTIHQWPATLVQPVGSPLSLECTVEGTSNPNLYWYRQAAGRGLQLLFYSVGIGQISSEVPQNLSASRPQDRQFILSSKKLLLSDSGFYLCAWETGGLTEAFFGQGTRLTVV.

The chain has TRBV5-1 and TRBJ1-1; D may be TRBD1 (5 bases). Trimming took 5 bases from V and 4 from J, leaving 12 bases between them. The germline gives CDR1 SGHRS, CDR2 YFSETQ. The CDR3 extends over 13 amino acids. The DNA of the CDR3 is TGCGCCAGCAGGGGCGGGCAGGGCACTGAAGCTTTCTTT. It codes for CASRGGQGTEAFF. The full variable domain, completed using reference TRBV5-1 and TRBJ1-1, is KAGVTQTPRYLIKTRGQQVTLSCSPISGHRSVSWYQQTPGQGLQFLFEYFSETQRNKGNFPGRFSGRQFSNSRSEMNVSTLELGDSALYLCASRGGQGTEAFFGQGTRLTVV.

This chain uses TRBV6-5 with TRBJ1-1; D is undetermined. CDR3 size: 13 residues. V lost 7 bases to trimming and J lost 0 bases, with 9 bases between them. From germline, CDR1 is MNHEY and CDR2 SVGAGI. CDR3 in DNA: TGTGCCAGCACCTTCACAGTGAACACTGAAGCTTTCTTT. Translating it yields CASTFTVNTEAFF.

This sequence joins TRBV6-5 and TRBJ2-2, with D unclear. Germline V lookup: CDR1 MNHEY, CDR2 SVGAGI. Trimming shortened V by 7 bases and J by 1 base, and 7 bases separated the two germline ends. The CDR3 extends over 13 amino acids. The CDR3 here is CASKVRNTGELFF. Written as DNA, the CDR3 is TGTGCCAGCAAGGTCCGGAACACCGGGGAGCTGTTTTTT.

The CDR3 is CASRRTGTSYYEQYF. For the CDR3, the DNA is TGCGCCAGCAGACGGACCGGGACTAGCTACTACGAGCAGTACTTC. The chain uses TRBV23-1 and TRBJ2-7, with 9 positions matching TRBD2. TRBV23-1 is an ORF, with its function uncertain. Trimming removed 6 bases from V and 3 bases from J; junction bases left unmatched: 9. This CDR3 has 15 residues.

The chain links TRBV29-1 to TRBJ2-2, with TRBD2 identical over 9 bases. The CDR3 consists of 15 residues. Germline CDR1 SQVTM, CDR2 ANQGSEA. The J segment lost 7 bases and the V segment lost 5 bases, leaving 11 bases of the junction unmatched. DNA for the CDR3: TGCAGCGTTATTGGTAGCGGGAGAATTGGCGGGGAGCTGTTTTTT. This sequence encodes CSVIGSGRIGGELFF.

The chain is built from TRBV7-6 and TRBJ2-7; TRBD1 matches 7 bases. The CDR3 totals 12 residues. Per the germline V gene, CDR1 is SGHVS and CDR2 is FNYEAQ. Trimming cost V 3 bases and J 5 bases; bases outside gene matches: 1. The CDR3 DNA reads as TGTGCCAGCAGCTTCCAGGGGGACGAGCAGTACTTC. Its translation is CASSFQGDEQYF.

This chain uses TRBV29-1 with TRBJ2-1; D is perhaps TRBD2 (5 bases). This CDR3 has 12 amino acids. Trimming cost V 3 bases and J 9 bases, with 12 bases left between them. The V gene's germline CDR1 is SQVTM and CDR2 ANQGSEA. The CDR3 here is CSVESSSSEQFF. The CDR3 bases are TGCAGCGTTGAGTCCTCTAGCTCTGAGCAGTTCTTC.

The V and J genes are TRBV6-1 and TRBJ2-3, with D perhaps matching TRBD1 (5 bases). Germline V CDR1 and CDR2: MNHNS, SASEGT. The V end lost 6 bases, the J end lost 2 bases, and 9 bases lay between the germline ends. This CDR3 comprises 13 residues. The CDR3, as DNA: TGTGCCAGCAGCCTCAGGGACACAGATACGCAGTATTTT. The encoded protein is CASSLRDTDTQYF.

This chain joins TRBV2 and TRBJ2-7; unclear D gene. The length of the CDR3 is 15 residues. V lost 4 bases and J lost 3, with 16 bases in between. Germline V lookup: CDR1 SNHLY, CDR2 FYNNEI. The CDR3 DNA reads TGTGCCAGCAGTGGTTTTAGGCTAGAACTCTACGAGCAGTACTTC. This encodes CASSGFRLELYEQYF.